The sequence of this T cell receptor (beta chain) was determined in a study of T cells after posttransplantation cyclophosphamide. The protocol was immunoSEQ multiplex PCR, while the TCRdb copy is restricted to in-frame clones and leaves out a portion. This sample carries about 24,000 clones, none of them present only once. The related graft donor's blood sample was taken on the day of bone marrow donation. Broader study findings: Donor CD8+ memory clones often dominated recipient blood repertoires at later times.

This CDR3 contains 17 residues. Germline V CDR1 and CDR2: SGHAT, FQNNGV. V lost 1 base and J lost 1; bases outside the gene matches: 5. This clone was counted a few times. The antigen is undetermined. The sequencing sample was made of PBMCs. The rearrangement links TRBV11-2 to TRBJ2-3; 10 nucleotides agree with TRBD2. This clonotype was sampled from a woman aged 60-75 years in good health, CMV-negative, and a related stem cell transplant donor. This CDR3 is CASSLGTGTSGTDTQYF. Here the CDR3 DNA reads TGTGCCAGCAGCTTAGGCACCGGGACTAGCGGCACAGATACGCAGTATTTT.